What follows are 13 T cell receptor beta chains derived from one specimen sequenced in a study of beta chain features in type 1 diabetes. Study-level findings and limits: Across all four CD4+ subsets, people with type 1 diabetes showed modestly shorter TCRB CDR3s.

Reverse transcription of all isolated RNA meant that expressed TCRB transcripts were sequenced. The repertoire was sequenced with immunoSEQ multiplex PCR; TCRdb's copy has only in-frame clones and lacks some. The sample shows 250,000 to 300,000 clones, roughly 24% of them seen only once. Their cognate antigens are unknown. The sequencing input was naive CD4+ T cells from blood. The origin of the receptors is a woman aged 25 to 39 with type 1 diabetes.

V and J are TRBV2 and TRBJ2-7, with 7 bases that match TRBD1. J gave up 5 bases and V 6 bases, and 10 bases lay outside the gene matches. The germline V gene encodes CDR1 SNHLY and CDR2 FYNNEI. There are 14 residues in the CDR3. CDR3 nucleotides: TGTGCCAGCAGCCTACAGGGGACGTCCAACGAGCAGTACTTC. Amino acids: CASSLQGTSNEQYF.

This clone was observed a few times. Other DNA sequences from this sample encode an identical CDR3 as well. The chain has TRBV29-1 and TRBJ1-2; D remains ambiguous. This CDR3 has 11 amino acids. Germline V gives CDR1 SQVTM, CDR2 ANQGSEA. V was pared by 4 bases and J by 4 bases, with 7 bases between. The CDR3 DNA reads as TGCAGCGTTGGCAGCGTCTATGGCTACACCTTC. It is translated as CSVGSVYGYTF.

This clone has just a few counts. The chain recombines TRBV7-9 with TRBJ2-1; TRBD1 matches 8 bases. The CDR3 runs to 17 residues. Looked up from germline, CDR1 is SEHNR and CDR2 is FQNEAQ (reference sequence). V lost 5 bases to trimming and J lost 0 bases; unmatched junction nucleotides: 9. Here the CDR3 reads CASSALGTGDSYNEQFF. The CDR3 region has the DNA TGTGCCAGCAGCGCGCTAGGGACAGGCGACTCCTACAATGAGCAGTTCTTC.

This clone was observed a handful of times. The rearrangement uses TRBV28 and TRBJ2-7, with TRBD2 identical over 8 bases. The V segment lost 7 bases and the J segment 4 bases; nucleotides outside the gene matches: 12. The germline gives CDR1 MDHEN, CDR2 SYDVKM. The CDR3 contains 15 residues. The CDR3 coding sequence is TGTGCCAGCACCTCCACTGTGGGACTAGGATACGAGCAGTACTTC. As protein: CASTSTVGLGYEQYF.

This rearrangement joins TRBV15 to TRBJ1-2; perhaps TRBD1 as D (5 bases). There are 16 residues in the CDR3. The germline V and J ends were trimmed by 5 bases and 0 bases, with 16 bases remaining between them. Germline V gene sequence: CDR1 LNHNV, CDR2 YYDKDF (reference sequence). The CDR3 nucleotides read TGTGCCACCAGCCTAAGGTCGGCAGGGACTAACTATGGCTACACCTTC. This translates into CATSLRSAGTNYGYTF.

This chain joins TRBV28 and TRBJ2-1, with a possible D match to TRBD1 (6 bases). The germline CDR1 and CDR2 sequences are MDHEN and SYDVKM. The CDR3 loop spans 12 amino acids. Trimming pared 6 bases from V and 11 bases from J, leaving 14 bases between. CDR3 nucleotide sequence: TGTGCCAGCAGCAAACAGGGTTCTAAGCAGTTCTTC. Its protein product is CASSKQGSKQFF.

The chain is built from TRBV7-2 and TRBJ1-2; 8 bases match TRBD1. Germline loops: CDR1 SGHTA, CDR2 FQGNSA. The ends lost 2 bases at V and 4 bases at J; junction bases unmatched: 3. The CDR3 loop spans 14 amino acids. CDR3 region: CASSLLGQGYGYTF. The CDR3 bases are TGTGCCAGCAGCTTACTCGGACAGGGCTATGGCTACACCTTC.

This clone occurred a few times. The genes are TRBV5-1 and TRBJ2-7; 8 nucleotides match TRBD1. Germline trimming cut 2 bases from V and 2 bases from J; bases unmatched to any gene: 12. There are 17 residues in the CDR3. Germline V gives CDR1 SGHRS, CDR2 YFSETQ. CDR3: CASSLEGRGRIPYEQYF. In DNA, the CDR3 is TGCGCCAGCAGCTTAGAGGGCAGGGGGCGCATTCCCTACGAGCAGTACTTC.

Only a few counts were recorded for this clone. The rearrangement uses TRBV21-1 and TRBJ2-7; no check of the table's D call, TRBD1, against the DNA was made. TRBV21-1 is described as a pseudogene. This CDR3 spans 17 amino acids. In DNA, the CDR3 is TGTGCCAGCAGCAAAGGAGGGGCCGGGACAGGGTCCTACGAGCAGTACTTC. It is translated as CASSKGGAGTGSYEQYF.

This rearrangement joins TRBV5-1 to TRBJ2-5; D is perhaps TRBD1 (5 bases). CDR3 length: 13 amino acids. Germline CDR1 is SGHRS and CDR2 is YFSETQ. The V end lost 4 bases, the J end lost 5 bases, and 12 bases lay between the germline ends. Here the CDR3 DNA reads TGCGCCAGCAGCGTCAGGGTGAGGGAGACCCAGTACTTC. Amino acids: CASSVRVRETQYF.

This clone has more than one count but fewer than ten. The rearrangement uses TRBV5-1 and TRBJ2-3; D uncertain. CDR1 and CDR2 (germline): SGHRS, YFSETQ. This CDR3 has 15 amino acids. V gave up 1 base and J gave up 2 bases, with 11 bases separating them. This CDR3 is CASSLLQDSTDTQYF. The CDR3 nucleotides read TGCGCCAGCAGCTTGTTACAAGACTCCACAGATACGCAGTATTTT.

The chain uses TRBV7-8 and TRBJ1-2; perhaps TRBD1 as D (6 bases). Per the germline V gene, CDR1 is SGHVS and CDR2 is FQNEAQ. The CDR3 loop spans 16 amino acids. V shed 2 bases and J shed 0 bases, with 13 bases lying between them. CDR3 residues: CASSLTRDTANYGYTF. The CDR3 region has the DNA TGTGCCAGCAGCTTAACTCGGGACACCGCTAACTATGGCTACACCTTC.

V gene TRBV6-1 combines with J gene TRBJ1-1; D call uncertain. Between the trimmed V and J ends, which lost 7 bases and 3 bases, there was a span of 12 bases. This CDR3 spans 13 amino acids. Germline CDR1 and CDR2: MNHNS and SASEGT. CDR3 nucleotide sequence: TGTGCCAGCAATCTATTTGTTCACACTGAAGCTTTCTTT. Translated: CASNLFVHTEAFF.